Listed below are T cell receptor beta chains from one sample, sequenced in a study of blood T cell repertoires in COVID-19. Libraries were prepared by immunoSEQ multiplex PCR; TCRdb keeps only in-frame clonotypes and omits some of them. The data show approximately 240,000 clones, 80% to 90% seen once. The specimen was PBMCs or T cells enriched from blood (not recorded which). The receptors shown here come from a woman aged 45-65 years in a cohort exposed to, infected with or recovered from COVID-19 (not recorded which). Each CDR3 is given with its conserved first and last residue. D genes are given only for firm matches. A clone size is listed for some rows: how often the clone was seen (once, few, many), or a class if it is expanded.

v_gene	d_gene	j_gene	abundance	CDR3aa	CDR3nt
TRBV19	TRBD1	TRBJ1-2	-	CASSSAGTGHYGYTF	TGTGCCAGTAGTTCAGCCGGGACAGGACACTATGGCTACACCTTC
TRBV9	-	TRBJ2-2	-	CASSVVRGASTGELFF	TGTGCCAGCAGCGTAGTTCGGGGGGCATCCACCGGGGAGCTGTTTTTT
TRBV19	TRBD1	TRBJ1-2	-	CASSIVGGQVLGGYTF	TGTGCCAGTAGTATCGTGGGCGGACAGGTGCTGGGTGGCTACACCTTC
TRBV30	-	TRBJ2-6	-	CAWSVGLRIARRASGANVLTF	TGTGCCTGGAGTGTGGGGCTTAGGATAGCCAGACGCGCCTCTGGGGCCAACGTCCTGACTTTC
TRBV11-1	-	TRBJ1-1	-	CASSMTKNTEAFF	TGTGCCAGCAGCATGACAAAGAACACTGAAGCTTTCTTT
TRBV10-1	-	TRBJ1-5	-	CASRTPGTSRGNQPQHF	TGCGCCAGCAGAACTCCCGGGACATCGAGAGGCAATCAGCCCCAGCATTTT
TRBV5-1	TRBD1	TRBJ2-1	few	CASSLVRTGGPRLTGGEQFF	TGCGCCAGCAGCTTGGTAAGGACAGGGGGCCCAAGGCTAACTGGCGGTGAGCAGTTCTTC
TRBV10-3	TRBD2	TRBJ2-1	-	CASTSGGNNEQFF	TGTGCCAGCACTAGCGGGGGGAACAATGAGCAGTTCTTC
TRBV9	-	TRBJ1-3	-	CASSVVGASGNTIYF	TGTGCCAGCAGCGTAGTGGGGGCGAGTGGAAACACCATATATTTT
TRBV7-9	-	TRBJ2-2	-	CASTPGHSTGELFF	TGTGCCAGCACCCCGGGACACTCCACCGGGGAGCTGTTTTTT
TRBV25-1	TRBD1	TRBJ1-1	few	CASSDGTGVPNTEAFF	TGTGCCAGCAGTGACGGGACAGGGGTTCCCAACACTGAAGCTTTCTTT
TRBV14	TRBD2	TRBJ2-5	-	CASSQGWLRGDQETQYF	TGTGCCAGCAGCCAAGGATGGCTGCGGGGGGACCAAGAGACCCAGTACTTC
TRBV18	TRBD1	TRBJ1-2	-	CASSPGQAANYGYTF	TGTGCCAGCTCACCCGGACAGGCAGCTAACTATGGCTACACCTTC
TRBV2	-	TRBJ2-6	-	CASSLDSSGANVLTF	TGTGCCAGCAGTCTGGACAGCTCTGGGGCCAACGTCCTGACTTTC
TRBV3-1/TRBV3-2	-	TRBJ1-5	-	CASSQTPSNQPQHF	TGTGCCAGCAGCCAGACACCTAGCAATCAGCCCCAGCATTTT
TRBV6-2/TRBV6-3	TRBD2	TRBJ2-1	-	CASSYRGLAGNNEQFF	TGTGCCAGCAGTTACCGGGGACTAGCGGGAAACAATGAGCAGTTCTTC
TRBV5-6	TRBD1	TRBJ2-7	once	CASSLGTGGSYEQYF	TGTGCCAGCAGCTTGGGGACAGGGGGATCATACGAGCAGTACTTC
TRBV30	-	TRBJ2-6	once	CAWETGSGANVLTF	TGTGCCTGGGAAACAGGGAGCGGGGCCAACGTCCTGACTTTC
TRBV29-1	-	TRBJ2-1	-	CSAHRDEQFF	TGCAGCGCCCACCGGGATGAGCAGTTCTTC
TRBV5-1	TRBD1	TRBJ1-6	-	CASSAGQDKSPLHF	TGCGCCAGCAGCGCCGGACAGGACAAATCACCCCTCCACTTT
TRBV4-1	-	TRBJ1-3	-	CASSQDSLGARGTGNTIYF	TGCGCCAGCAGCCAAGATTCCTTGGGTGCCAGGGGTACTGGAAACACCATATATTTT
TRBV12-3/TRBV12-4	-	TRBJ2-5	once	CASSLPVRETQYF	TGTGCCAGCAGTTTACCCGTTCGGGAGACCCAGTACTTC
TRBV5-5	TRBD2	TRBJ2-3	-	CASSFGYAGDDTQYF	TGTGCCAGCAGCTTTGGGTATGCGGGGGATGATACGCAGTATTTT
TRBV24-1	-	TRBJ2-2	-	CATSDSGQGGAGELFF	-
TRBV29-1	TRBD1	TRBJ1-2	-	CSVADRVRGYTF	TGCAGCGTTGCGGACAGGGTCCGAGGCTACACCTTC
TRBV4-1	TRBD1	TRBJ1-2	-	CASGMTGNYGYTF	TGCGCCAGCGGGATGACAGGGAACTATGGCTACACCTTC
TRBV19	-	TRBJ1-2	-	CASSSYSANYGYTF	TGTGCCAGTAGTTCCTACTCTGCTAACTATGGCTACACCTTC
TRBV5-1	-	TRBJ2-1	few	CASSLAQVRGNEQFF	TGCGCCAGCAGCTTGGCCCAGGTTAGGGGCAATGAGCAGTTCTTC
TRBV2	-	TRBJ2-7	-	CASSDAVAGALYEQYF	TGTGCCAGCAGTGACGCCGTCGCGGGGGCCCTGTACGAGCAGTACTTC
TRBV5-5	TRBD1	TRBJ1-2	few	CASSSGWTGDGYTF	TGTGCCAGCAGCTCGGGGTGGACAGGAGATGGCTACACCTTC
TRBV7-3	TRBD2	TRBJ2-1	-	CASSLEAGGAAEQFF	TGTGCCAGCAGCTTAGAGGCCGGGGGGGCGGCTGAGCAGTTCTTC
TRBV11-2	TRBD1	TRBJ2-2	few	CASSKEQGWGPGELFF	TGTGCCAGCAGCAAAGAACAGGGGTGGGGCCCCGGGGAGCTGTTTTTT
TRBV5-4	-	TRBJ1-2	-	CASSLDREFGGYTF	TGTGCCAGCAGCTTGGACAGGGAATTTGGGGGCTACACCTTC
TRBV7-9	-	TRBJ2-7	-	CASSLARTPYEQYF	TGTGCCAGCAGCTTAGCTAGGACACCCTACGAGCAGTACTTC
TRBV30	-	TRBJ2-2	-	CAWNQAGAGELFF	TGTGCCTGGAATCAAGCAGGGGCCGGGGAGCTGTTTTTT
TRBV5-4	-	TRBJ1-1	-	CASSLAGMVNTEAFF	TGTGCCAGCAGCTTGGCGGGAATGGTGAACACTGAAGCTTTCTTT
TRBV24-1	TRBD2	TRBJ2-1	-	CATRLAGGAEQFF	TGTGCCACCAGGCTAGCGGGGGGCGCTGAGCAGTTCTTC
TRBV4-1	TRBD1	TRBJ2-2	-	CASSLKTTNDRGPPLLAGELFF	TGCGCCAGCAGCCTAAAAACTACTAATGACAGGGGGCCGCCATTATTGGCCGGGGAGCTGTTTTTT
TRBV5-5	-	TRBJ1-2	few	CASSLDNPGKRDYGYTF	TGTGCCAGCAGCTTGGATAACCCAGGGAAAAGAGACTATGGCTACACCTTC
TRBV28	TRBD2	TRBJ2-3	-	CASSLLPAGTTDTQYF	TGTGCCAGCAGTTTATTGCCAGCGGGGACCACAGATACGCAGTATTTT
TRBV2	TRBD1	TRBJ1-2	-	CASSRDRGKLDYGYTF	TGTGCCAGCAGTCGGGACAGGGGGAAATTGGACTATGGCTACACCTTC
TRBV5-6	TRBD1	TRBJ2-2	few	CASSSGPGGSGELFF	TGTGCCAGCAGCTCGGGGCCAGGGGGCTCCGGGGAGCTGTTTTTT
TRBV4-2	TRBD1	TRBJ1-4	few	CASSQEGGTGPNEKLFF	TGTGCCAGCAGCCAAGAAGGCGGGACAGGACCTAATGAAAAACTGTTTTTT
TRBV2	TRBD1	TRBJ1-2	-	CASSGDSYGYTF	TGTGCCAGCAGTGGGGACAGTTATGGCTACACCTTC
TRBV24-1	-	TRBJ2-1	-	CATSARTGSSYNEQFF	TGTGCCACCAGTGCCAGGACGGGGAGCTCCTACAATGAGCAGTTCTTC
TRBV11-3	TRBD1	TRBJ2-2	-	CASSLERDRGFGELFF	TGTGCCAGCAGCTTAGAGAGGGACAGGGGTTTCGGGGAGCTGTTTTTT